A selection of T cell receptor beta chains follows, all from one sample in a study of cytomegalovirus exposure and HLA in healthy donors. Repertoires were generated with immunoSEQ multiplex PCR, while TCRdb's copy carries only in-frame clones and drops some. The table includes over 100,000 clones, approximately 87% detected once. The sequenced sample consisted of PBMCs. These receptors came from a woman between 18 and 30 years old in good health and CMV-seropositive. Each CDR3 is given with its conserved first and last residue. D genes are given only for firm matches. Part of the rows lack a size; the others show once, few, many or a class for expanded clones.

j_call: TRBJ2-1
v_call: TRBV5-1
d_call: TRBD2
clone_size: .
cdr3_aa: CASSSSGRAYNEQFF
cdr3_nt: TGCGCCAGCAGCTCTAGCGGGAGGGCCTACAATGAGCAGTTCTTC

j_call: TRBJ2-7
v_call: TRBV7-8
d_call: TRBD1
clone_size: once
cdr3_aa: CASSLRQGAREQYF
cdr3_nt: TGTGCCAGCAGCTTACGACAGGGGGCGCGAGAGCAGTACTTC

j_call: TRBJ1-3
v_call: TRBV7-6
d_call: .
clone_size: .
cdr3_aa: CASSPTPARAGNTIYF
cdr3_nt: TGTGCCAGCAGCCCCACCCCCGCCAGGGCGGGAAACACCATATATTTT

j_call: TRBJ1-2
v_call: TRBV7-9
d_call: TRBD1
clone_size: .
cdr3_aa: CASSSRTGYYGYTF
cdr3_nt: TGTGCCAGCAGCTCCAGGACAGGGTACTATGGCTACACCTTC

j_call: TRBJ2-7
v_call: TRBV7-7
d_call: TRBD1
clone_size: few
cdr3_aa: CASSPGQGSREQYF
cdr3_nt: TGTGCTAGCAGCCCTGGACAGGGGAGTCGCGAGCAGTACTTC

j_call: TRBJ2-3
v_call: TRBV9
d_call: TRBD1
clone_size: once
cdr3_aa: CASSVEGTGAIGDTQYF
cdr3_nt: TGTGCCAGCAGCGTAGAAGGGACAGGGGCCATAGGGGATACGCAGTATTTT

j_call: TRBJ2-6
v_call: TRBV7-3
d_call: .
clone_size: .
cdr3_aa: CASSLGPLGVSGANVLTF
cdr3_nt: TGTGCCAGCAGCTTAGGTCCGTTAGGGGTGTCTGGGGCCAACGTCCTGACTTTC

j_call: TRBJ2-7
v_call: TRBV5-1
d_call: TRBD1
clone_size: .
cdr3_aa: CASSLAGGQGSEQYF
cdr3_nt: TGCGCCAGCAGCTTGGCCGGTGGACAGGGGAGCGAGCAGTACTTC

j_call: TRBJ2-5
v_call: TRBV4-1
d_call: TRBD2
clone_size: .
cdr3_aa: CASSQVAGGVQETQYF
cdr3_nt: TGCGCCAGCAGCCAAGTGGCGGGGGGAGTGCAAGAGACCCAGTACTTC

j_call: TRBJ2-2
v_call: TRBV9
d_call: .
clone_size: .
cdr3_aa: CASSVGGTPLSGELFF
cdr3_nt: TGTGCCAGCAGCGTAGGTGGGACACCCCTTTCCGGGGAGCTGTTTTTT

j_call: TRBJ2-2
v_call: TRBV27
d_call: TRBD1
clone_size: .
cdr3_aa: CANSTGKNTGELFF
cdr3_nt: TGTGCCAACTCGACAGGGAAGAACACCGGGGAGCTGTTTTTT

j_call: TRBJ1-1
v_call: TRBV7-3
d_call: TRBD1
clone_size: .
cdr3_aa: CASSTSRGTEAFF
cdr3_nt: TGTGCCAGCAGTACGAGCAGGGGGACTGAAGCTTTCTTT

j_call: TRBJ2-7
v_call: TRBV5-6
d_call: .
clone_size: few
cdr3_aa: CASSLRGAPYEQYF
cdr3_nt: TGTGCCAGCAGCTTGCGGGGGGCGCCTTACGAGCAGTACTTC

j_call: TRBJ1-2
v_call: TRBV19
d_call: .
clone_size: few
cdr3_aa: CASRINPDGYTF
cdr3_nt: TGTGCCAGTAGGATAAATCCGGATGGCTACACCTTC

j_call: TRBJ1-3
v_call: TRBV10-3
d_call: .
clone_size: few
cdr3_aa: CAISGEGWINTIYF
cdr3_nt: TGTGCCATCAGTGGGGAGGGGTGGATCAACACCATATATTTT

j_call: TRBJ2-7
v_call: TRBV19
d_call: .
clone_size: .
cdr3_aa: CASSIDFRGGGEQYF
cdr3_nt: TGTGCCAGTAGTATAGACTTTAGGGGGGGCGGCGAGCAGTACTTC

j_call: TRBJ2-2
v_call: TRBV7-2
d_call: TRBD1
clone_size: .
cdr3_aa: CASSSGTGGIGELFF
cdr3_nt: TGTGCCAGCAGCTCCGGGACAGGGGGCATCGGGGAGCTGTTTTTT

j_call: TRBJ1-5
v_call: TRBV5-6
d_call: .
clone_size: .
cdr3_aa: CASSLGQRNQPQHF
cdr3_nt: TGTGCCAGCAGCTTGGGACAGAGAAATCAGCCCCAGCATTTT

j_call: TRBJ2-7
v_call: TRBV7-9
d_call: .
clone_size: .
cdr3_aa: CASSPWGGPTYEQYF
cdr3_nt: TGTGCCAGCAGCCCATGGGGGGGGCCCACCTACGAGCAGTACTTC

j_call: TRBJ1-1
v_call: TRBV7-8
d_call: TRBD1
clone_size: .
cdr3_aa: CASSLRQGRSEAFF
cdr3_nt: TGTGCCAGCAGCTTAAGACAGGGCCGTTCTGAAGCTTTCTTT

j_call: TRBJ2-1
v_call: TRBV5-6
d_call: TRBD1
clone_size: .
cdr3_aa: CASIPWDRGSYNEQFF
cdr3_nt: TGTGCCAGCATCCCATGGGACAGGGGTTCCTACAATGAGCAGTTCTTC

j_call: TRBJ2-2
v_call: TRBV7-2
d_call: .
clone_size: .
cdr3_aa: CASSLQGIGELFF
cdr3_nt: TGTGCCAGCAGCCTCCAGGGGATCGGGGAGCTGTTTTTT

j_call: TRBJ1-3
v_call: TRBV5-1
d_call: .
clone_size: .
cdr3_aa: CASRGERGGNTIYF
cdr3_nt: TGCGCCAGCAGAGGGGAAAGGGGTGGAAACACCATATATTTT

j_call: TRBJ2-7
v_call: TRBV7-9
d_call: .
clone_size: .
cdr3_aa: CASSSISPGAWYEQYF
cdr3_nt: TGTGCCAGCAGCTCCATTAGTCCAGGGGCTTGGTACGAGCAGTACTTC

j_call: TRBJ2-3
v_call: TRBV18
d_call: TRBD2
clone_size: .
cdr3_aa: CASSPGLAGGPGDTQYF
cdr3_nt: TGTGCCAGCTCACCAGGGCTAGCGGGGGGGCCTGGTGATACGCAGTATTTT

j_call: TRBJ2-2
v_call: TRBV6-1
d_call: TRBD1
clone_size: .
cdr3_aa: CASTQDRVGTGELFF
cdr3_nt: TGTGCCAGCACCCAAGACAGGGTGGGCACCGGGGAGCTGTTTTTT

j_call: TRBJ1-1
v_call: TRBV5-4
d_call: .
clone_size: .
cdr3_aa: CASSYTGNTEAFF
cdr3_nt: TGTGCCAGCAGCTACACGGGAAACACTGAAGCTTTCTTT

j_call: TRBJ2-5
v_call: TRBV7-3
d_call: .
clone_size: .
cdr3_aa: CASSSDSQETQYF
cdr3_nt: TGTGCCAGCAGCTCGGACAGTCAAGAGACCCAGTACTTC

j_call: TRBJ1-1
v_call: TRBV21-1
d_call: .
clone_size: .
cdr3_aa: CTPGGLNTEAFF
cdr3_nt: TGTACCCCGGGAGGGTTGAACACTGAAGCTTTCTTT

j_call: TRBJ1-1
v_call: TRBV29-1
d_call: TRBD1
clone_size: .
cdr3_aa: CSVTGAAREAFF
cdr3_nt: TGCAGCGTCACAGGGGCTGCCCGTGAAGCTTTCTTT

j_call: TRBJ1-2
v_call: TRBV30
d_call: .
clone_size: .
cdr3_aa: CAWSLEHYGYTF
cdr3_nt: TGTGCCTGGAGTCTGGAGCACTATGGCTACACCTTC

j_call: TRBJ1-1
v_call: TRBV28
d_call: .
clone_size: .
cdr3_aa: CASSPSGVGMNTEAFF
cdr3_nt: TGTGCCAGCAGTCCCTCGGGGGTGGGGATGAACACTGAAGCTTTCTTT

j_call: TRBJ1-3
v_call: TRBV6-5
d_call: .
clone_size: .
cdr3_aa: CASSPGGARGNTIYF
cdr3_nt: TGTGCCAGCAGCCCCGGGGGGGCTCGTGGAAACACCATATATTTT

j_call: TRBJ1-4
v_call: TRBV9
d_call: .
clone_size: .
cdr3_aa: CASSVVPGSPNEKLFF
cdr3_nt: TGTGCCAGCAGCGTAGTTCCAGGTTCTCCTAATGAAAAACTGTTTTTT

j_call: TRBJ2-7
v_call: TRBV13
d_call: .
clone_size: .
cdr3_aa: CASSLSPSGGNFYEQYF
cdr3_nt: TGTGCCAGCAGCTTATCCCCTAGTGGGGGGAATTTCTACGAGCAGTACTTC

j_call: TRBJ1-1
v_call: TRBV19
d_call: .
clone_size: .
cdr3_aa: CASKQGWTEAFF
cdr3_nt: TGTGCCAGTAAACAGGGTTGGACTGAAGCTTTCTTT

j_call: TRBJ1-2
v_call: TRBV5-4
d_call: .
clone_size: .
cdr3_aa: CASSLGGQGGNYGYTF
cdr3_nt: TGTGCCAGCAGCTTGGGGGGCCAGGGAGGAAACTATGGCTACACCTTC

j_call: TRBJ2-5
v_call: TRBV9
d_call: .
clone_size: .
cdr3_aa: CASSVGGTQETQYF
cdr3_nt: TGTGCCAGCAGCGTCGGAGGGACCCAAGAGACCCAGTACTTC

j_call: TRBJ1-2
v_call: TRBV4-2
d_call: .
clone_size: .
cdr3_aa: CASSQATPSDKVYGYTF
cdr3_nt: TGTGCCAGCAGCCAAGCTACCCCCTCGGACAAGGTGTATGGCTACACCTTC

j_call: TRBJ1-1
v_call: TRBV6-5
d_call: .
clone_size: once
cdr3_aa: CASKQGNTEAFF
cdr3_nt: TGTGCCAGCAAACAGGGGAACACTGAAGCTTTCTTT

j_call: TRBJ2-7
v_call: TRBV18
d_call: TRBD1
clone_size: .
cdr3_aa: CASSPGQTYEQYF
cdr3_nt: TGTGCCAGCTCACCGGGACAGACCTACGAGCAGTACTTC

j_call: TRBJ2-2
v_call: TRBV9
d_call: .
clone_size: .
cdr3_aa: CASSGVSGELFF
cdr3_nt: TGTGCCAGCAGCGGAGTTTCCGGGGAGCTGTTTTTT

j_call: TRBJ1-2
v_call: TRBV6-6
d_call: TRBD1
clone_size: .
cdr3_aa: CASSYSDRSYGYTF
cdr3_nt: TGTGCCAGCAGTTACTCGGACAGGAGCTATGGCTACACCTTC

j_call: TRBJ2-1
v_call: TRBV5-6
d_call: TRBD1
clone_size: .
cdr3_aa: CASSSTGGTYNEQFF
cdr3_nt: TGTGCCAGCAGCTCAACAGGGGGGACCTACAATGAGCAGTTCTTC

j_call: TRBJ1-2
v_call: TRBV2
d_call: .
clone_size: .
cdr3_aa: CASSEPGYSNYGYTF
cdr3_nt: TGTGCCAGCAGTGAACCCGGGTACTCTAACTATGGCTACACCTTC

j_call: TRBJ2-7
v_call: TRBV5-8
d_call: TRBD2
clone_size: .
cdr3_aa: CASSLVAGSSYEQYF
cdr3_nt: TGTGCCAGCAGCTTGGTAGCGGGTTCCTCCTACGAGCAGTACTTC

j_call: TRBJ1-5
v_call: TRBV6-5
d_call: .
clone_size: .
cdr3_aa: CASSYPGQPQHF
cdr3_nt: TGTGCCAGCAGTTACCCCGGGCAGCCCCAGCATTTT

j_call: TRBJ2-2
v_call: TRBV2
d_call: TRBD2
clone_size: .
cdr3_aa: CASKGRAGGPTGELFF
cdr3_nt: TGTGCCAGCAAGGGTAGGGCGGGGGGGCCGACCGGGGAGCTGTTTTTT

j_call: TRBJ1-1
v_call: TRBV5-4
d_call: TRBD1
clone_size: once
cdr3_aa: CASSTGQGRRNTEAFF
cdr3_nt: TGTGCCAGCAGCACAGGACAGGGGCGGAGGAACACTGAAGCTTTCTTT

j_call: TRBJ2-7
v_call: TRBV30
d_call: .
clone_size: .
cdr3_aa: CAWSVGGGSYEQYF
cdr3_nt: TGTGCCTGGAGTGTAGGGGGGGGGTCCTACGAGCAGTACTTC

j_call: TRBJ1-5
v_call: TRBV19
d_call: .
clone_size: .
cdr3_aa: CASSIGTQPQHF
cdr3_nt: TGTGCCAGTAGTATCGGTACTCAGCCCCAGCATTTT

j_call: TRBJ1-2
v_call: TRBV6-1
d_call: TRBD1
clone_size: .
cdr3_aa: CASSELRGRDGYTF
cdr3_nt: TGTGCCAGCAGTGAGTTAAGGGGGCGGGATGGCTACACCTTC

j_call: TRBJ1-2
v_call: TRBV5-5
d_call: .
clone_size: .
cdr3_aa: CASSLVTAGDGYTF
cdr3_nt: TGTGCCAGCAGCTTGGTAACTGCCGGAGATGGCTACACCTTC

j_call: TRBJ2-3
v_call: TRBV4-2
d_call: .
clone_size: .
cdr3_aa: CASSQQTGGTDTQYF
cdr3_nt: TGTGCCAGCAGCCAACAAACGGGGGGCACAGATACGCAGTATTTT

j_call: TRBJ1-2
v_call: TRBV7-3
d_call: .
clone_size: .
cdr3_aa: CASSQGGGYGYTF
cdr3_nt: TGTGCCAGCAGCCAAGGGGGGGGCTATGGCTACACCTTC

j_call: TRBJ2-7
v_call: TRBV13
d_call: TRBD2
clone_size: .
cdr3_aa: CASSLRLAGPYEQYF
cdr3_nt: TGTGCCAGCAGCCTCCGACTAGCGGGGCCCTACGAGCAGTACTTC

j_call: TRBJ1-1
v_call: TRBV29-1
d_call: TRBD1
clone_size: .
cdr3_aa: CSATTGGAEAFF
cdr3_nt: TGCAGCGCAACTACAGGGGGCGCTGAAGCTTTCTTT

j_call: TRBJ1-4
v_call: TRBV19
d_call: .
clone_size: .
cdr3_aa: CASSPAGSQFGKLFF
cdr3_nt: TGTGCCAGTAGTCCCGCGGGCAGTCAATTCGGAAAACTGTTTTTT

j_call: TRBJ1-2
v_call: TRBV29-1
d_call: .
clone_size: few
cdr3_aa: CSVAGLREGYTF
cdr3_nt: TGCAGCGTTGCCGGGCTCCGGGAGGGCTACACCTTC